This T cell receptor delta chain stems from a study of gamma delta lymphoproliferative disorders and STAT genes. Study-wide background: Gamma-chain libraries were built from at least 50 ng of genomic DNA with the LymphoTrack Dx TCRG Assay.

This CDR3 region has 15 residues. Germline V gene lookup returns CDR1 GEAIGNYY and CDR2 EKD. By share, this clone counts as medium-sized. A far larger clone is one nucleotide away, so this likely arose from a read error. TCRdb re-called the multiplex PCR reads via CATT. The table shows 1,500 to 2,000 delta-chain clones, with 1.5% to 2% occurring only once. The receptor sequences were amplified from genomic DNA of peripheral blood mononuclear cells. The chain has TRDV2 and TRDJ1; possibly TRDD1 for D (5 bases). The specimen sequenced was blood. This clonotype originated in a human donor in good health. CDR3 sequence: CACDPVQILVDKPIF. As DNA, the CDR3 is TGTGCCTGTGACCCCGTACAAATACTTGTCGATAAACCCATCTTT.